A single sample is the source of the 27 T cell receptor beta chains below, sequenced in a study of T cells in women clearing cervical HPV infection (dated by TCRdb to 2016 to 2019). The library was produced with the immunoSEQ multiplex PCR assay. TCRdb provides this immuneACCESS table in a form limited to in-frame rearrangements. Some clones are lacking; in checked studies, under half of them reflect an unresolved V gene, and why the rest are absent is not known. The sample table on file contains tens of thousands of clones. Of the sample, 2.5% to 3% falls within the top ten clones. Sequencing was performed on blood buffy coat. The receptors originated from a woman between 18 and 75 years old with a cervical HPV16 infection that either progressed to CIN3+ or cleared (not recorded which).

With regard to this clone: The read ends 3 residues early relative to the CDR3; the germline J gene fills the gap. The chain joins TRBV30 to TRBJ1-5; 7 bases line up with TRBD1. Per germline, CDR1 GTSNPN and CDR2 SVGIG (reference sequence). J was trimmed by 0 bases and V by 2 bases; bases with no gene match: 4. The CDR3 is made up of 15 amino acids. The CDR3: CAWSYGTASNQPQHF. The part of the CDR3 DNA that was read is TGTGCCTGGAGTTACGGGACAGCTAGCAATCAGCCC.

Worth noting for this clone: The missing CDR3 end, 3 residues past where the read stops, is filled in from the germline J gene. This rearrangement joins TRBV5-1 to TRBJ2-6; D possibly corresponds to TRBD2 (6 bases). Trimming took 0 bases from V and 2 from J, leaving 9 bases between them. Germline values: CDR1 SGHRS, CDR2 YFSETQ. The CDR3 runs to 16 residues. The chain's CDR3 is CASSLDAGPGANVLTF. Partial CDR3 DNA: TGCGCCAGCAGCTTGGATGCGGGGCCTGGGGCCAACGTC.

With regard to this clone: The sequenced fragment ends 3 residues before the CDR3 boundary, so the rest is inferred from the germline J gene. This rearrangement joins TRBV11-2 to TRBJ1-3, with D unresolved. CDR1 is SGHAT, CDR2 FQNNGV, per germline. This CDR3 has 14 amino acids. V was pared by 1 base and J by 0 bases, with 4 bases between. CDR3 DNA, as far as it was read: TGTGCCAGCAGCTTAGTAAACTCTGGAAACACC. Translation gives CASSLVNSGNT. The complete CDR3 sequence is CASSLVNSGNTIYF.

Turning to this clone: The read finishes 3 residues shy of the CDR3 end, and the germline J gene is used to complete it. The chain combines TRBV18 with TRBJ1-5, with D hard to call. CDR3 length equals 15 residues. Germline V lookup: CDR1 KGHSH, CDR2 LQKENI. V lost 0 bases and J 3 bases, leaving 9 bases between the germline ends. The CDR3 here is CASSPPEGSNQPQHF. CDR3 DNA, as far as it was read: TGTGCCAGCTCACCACCAGAGGGTTCCAATCAGCCC.

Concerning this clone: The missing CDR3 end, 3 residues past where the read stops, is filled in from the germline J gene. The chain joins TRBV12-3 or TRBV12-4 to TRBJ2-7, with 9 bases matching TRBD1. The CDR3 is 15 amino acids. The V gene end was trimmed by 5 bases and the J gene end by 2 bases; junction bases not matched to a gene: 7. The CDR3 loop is CASSQIGTGTYEQYF. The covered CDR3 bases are TGTGCCAGCAGTCAGATAGGGACAGGGACCTACGAG.

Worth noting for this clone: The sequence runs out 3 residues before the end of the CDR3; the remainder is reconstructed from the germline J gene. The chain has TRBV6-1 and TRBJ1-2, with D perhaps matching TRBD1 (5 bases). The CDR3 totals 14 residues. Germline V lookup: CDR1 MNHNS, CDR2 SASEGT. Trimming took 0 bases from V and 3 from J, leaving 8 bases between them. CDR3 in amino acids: CASSEAGLDYGYTF. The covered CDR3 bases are TGTGCCAGCAGTGAAGCGGGACTCGACTATGGC.

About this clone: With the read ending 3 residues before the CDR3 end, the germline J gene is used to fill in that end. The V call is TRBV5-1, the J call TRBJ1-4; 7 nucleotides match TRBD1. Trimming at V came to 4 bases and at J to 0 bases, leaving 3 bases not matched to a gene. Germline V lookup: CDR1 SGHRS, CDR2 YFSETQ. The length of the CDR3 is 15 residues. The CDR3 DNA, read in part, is TGCGCCAGCAGCCGGACAGGTGCAACTAATGAAAAA. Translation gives CASSRTGATNEK. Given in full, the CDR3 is CASSRTGATNEKLFF.

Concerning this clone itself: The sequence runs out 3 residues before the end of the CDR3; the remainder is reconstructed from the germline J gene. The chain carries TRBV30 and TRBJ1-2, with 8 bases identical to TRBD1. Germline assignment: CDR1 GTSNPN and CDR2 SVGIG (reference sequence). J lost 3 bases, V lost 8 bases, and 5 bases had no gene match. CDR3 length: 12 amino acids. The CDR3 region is CAVQDRDYGYTF. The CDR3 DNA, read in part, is TGTGCCGTACAGGACAGGGACTATGGC.

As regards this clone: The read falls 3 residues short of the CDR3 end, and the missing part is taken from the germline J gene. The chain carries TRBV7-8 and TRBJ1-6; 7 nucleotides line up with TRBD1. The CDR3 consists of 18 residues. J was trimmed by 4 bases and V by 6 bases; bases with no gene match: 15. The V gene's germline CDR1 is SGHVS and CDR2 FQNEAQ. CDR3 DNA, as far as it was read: TGTGCCAGCAGTTCCAAGGGGGCCGGAACTAAATATAATTCACCC. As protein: CASSSKGAGTKYNSP. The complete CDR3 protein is CASSSKGAGTKYNSPLHF.

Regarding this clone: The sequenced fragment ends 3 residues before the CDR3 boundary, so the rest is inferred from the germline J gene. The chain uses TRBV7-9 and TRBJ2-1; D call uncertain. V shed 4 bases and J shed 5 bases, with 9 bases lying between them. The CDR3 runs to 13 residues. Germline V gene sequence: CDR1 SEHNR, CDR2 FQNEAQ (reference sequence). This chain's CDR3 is CASSSFSDNEQFF. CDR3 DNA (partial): TGTGCCAGCAGCTCATTCAGTGACAATGAG.

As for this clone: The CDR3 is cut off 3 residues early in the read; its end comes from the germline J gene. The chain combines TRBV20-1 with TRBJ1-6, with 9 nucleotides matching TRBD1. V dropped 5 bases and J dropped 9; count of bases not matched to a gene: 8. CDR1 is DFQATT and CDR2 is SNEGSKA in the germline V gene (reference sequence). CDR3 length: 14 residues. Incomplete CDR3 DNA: TGCAGTGCTCGAGCCGGGACAGGGAGTTCACCC. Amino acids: CSARAGTGSSP. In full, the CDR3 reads CSARAGTGSSPLHF.

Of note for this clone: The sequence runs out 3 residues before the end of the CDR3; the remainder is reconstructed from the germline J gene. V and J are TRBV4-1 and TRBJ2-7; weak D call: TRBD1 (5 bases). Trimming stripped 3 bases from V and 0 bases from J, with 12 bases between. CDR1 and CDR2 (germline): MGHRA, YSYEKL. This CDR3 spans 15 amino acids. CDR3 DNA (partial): TGCGCCAGCAGCCAGAGAGTCGACAGCTCCTACGAG. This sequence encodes CASSQRVDSSYE. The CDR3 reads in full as CASSQRVDSSYEQYF.

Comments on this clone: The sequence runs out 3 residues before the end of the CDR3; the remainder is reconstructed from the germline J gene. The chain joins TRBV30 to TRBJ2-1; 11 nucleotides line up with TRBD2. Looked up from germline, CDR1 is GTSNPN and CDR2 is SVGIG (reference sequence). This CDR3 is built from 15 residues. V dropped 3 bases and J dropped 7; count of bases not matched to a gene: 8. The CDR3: CAWSRLAGRGNEQFF. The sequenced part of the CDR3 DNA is TGTGCCTGGAGCCGACTAGCGGGAAGGGGGAATGAG.

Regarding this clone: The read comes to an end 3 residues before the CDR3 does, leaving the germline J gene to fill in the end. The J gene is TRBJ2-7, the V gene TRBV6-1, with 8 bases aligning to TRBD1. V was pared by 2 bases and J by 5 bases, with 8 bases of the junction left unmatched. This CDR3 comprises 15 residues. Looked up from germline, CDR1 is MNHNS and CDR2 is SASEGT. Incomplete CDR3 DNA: TGTGCCAGCAGTGAACTCCGAGGACAGGGAGACGAG. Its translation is CASSELRGQGDE. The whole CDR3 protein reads CASSELRGQGDEQYF.

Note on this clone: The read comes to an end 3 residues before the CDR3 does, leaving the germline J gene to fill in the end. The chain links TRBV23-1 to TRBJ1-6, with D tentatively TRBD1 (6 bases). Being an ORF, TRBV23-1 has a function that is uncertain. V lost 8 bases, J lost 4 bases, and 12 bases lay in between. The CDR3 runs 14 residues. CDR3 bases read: TGCGCCAGCGTTAGGACAGCTTATAATTCACCC. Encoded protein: CASVRTAYNSP. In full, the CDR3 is CASVRTAYNSPLHF.

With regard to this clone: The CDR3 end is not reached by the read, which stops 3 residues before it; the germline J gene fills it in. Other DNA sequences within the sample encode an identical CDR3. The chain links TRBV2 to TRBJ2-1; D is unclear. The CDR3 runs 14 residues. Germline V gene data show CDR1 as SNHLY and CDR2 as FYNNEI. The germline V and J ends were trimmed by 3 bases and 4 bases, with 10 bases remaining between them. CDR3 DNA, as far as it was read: TGTGCCAGCAGTGATTCCAGCGATTACAATGAG. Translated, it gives CASSDSSDYNE. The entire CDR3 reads CASSDSSDYNEQFF.

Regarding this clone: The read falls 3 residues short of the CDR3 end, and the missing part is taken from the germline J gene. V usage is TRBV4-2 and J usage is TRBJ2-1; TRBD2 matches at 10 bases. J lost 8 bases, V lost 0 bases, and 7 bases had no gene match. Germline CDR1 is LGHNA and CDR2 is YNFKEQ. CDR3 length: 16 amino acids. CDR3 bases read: TGTGCCAGCAGCCAAGAGGGGACTAGCGCTTCCTATGAG. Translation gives CASSQEGTSASYE. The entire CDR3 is CASSQEGTSASYEQFF.

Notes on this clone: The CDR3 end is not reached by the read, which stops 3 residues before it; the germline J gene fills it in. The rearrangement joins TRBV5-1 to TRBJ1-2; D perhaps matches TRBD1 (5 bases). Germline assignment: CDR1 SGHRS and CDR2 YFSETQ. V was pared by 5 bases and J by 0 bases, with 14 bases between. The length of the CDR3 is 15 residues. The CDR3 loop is CASSPWTRSNYGYTF. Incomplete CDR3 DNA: TGCGCCAGCAGTCCCTGGACAAGATCTAACTATGGC.

The CDR3 spells CASSELERGQGGYTF. The sequenced CDR3 bases are TGTGCCAGCAGTGAACTGGAGAGGGGACAGGGTGGC. The chain links TRBV5-6 to TRBJ1-2; 9 bases match TRBD1. The read gets to within 3 residues of the CDR3 end, and the germline J gene fills in the rest. Per the germline V gene, CDR1 is SGHDT and CDR2 is YYEEEE. V shed 5 bases, J shed 7 bases, and the junction held 12 bases outside the gene matches. CDR3 length: 15 amino acids.

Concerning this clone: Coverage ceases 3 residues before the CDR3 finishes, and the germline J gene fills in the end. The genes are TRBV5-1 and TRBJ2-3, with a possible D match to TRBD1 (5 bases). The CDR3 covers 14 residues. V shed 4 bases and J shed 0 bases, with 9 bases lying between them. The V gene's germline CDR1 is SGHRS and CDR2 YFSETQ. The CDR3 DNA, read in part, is TGCGCCAGCAGCCCAGGGATTAGCACAGATACG. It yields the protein CASSPGISTDT. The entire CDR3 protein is CASSPGISTDTQYF.

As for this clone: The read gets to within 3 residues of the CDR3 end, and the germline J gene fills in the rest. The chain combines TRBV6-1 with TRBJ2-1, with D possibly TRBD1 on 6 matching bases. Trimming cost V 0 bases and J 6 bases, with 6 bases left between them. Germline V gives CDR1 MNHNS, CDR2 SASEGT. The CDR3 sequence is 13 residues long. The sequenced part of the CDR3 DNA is TGTGCCAGCAGTGAAGCCAGGGGCAATGAG. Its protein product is CASSEARGNE. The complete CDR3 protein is CASSEARGNEQFF.

The sequenced part of the CDR3 DNA is TGTGCCAGCTCAACCTCAGCGGGGGGGCAAGATACG. Translated, it gives CASSTSAGGQDT. The entire CDR3 protein reads CASSTSAGGQDTQYF. The V and J genes are TRBV18 and TRBJ2-3, with 10 bases that match TRBD2. The sequenced fragment ends 3 residues before the CDR3 boundary, so the rest is inferred from the germline J gene. CDR1 KGHSH and CDR2 LQKENI come from the germline V gene. Losses at the gene ends were 5 bases for V and 5 bases for J; bases not matched to a gene: 7. The CDR3 has 15 amino acids.

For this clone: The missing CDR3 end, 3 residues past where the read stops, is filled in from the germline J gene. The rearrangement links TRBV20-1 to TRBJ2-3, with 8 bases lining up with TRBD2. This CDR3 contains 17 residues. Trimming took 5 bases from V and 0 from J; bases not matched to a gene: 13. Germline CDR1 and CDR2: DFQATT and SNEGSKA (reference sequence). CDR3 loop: CSASGTRAGYSTDTQYF. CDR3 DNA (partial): TGCAGTGCTTCAGGGACTAGGGCCGGGTATAGCACAGATACG.

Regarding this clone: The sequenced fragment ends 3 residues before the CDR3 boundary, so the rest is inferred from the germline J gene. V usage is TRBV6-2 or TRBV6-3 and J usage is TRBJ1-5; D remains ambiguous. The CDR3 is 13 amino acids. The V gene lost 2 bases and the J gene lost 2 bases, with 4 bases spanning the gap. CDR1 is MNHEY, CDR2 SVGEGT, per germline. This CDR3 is CASSYRGNQPQHF. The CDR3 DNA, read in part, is TGTGCCAGCAGTTACAGGGGCAATCAGCCC.

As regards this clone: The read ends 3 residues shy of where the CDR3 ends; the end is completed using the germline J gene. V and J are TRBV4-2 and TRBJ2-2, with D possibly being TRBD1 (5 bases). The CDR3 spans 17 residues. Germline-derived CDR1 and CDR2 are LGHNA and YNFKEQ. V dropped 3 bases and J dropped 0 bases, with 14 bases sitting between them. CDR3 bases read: TGTGCCAGCAGCCATGCGGAGACAGAACCGAACACCGGGGAG. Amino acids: CASSHAETEPNTGE. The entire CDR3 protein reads CASSHAETEPNTGELFF.

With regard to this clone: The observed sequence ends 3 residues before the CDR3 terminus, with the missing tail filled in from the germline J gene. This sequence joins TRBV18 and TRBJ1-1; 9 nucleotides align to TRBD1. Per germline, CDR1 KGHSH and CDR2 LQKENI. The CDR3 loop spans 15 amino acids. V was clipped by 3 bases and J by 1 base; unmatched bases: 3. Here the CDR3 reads CASSPLTGGNTEAFF. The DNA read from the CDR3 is TGTGCCAGCTCACCCTTGACAGGGGGGAACACTGAA.

The CDR3 DNA, read in part, is TGTGCCAGTAGTATCGCCAGGGAAAGGATTGAA. Protein: CASSIARERIE. The full CDR3 sequence reads CASSIARERIEAFF. The V gene is TRBV19, the J gene TRBJ1-1; D may be TRBD1 (5 bases). Read data end 3 residues before the CDR3 end; the end is taken from the germline J gene. The ends were cut back, 3 bases at V and 7 bases at J, with 15 bases in the middle. The germline V gene encodes CDR1 LNHDA and CDR2 SQIVND (reference sequence). CDR3 length: 14 amino acids.